This T cell receptor (beta chain) was observed in a study of T cell responses to AZD1222 COVID-19 vaccine. Notes on the study in general: White British ancestry dominated among donors, who included more females, and clonal diversity was possibly underestimated.

Repertoires were generated with immunoSEQ multiplex PCR, while TCRdb's copy carries only in-frame clones and drops some. The sample has some 190,000 clones; around 92% are singletons. This clone was detected only once. Its specificity is not known. Trimming pared 2 bases from V and 4 bases from J, leaving 3 bases between. This CDR3 has 12 residues. The V gene's germline CDR1 is MNHEY and CDR2 SVGEGT. The receptor was isolated from an adult in good health. The chain couples TRBV6-2 or TRBV6-3 to TRBJ1-3; D is undetermined. The source material was peripheral blood, sampled on day 0 of AZD1222 vaccination. The CDR3 DNA reads as TGTGCCAGCAGTTACGGCGGAAACACCATATATTTT. This gives the protein CASSYGGNTIYF.